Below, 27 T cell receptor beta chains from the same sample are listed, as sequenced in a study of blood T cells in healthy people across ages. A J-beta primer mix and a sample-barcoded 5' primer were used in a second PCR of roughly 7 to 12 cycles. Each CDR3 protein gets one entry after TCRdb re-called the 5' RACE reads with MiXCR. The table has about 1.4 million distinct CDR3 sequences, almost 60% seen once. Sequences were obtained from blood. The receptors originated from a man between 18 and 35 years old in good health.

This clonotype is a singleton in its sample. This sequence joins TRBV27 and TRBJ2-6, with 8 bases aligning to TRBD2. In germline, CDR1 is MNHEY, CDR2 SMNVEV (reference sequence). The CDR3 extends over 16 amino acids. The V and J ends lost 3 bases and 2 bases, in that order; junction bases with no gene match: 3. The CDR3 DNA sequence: TGTGCCAGCAGTTTTGGGACTAGGCCTGGGGCCAACGTCCTGACTTTC. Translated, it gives CASSFGTRPGANVLTF.

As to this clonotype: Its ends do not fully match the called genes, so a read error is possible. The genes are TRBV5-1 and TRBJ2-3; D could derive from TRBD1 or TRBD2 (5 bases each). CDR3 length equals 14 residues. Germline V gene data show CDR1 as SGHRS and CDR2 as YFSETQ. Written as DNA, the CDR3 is TGCACCAGCAGCTTAGGGGTAGCGACAGATACGCAGTATTTT. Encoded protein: CTSSLGVATDTQYF.

The CDR3 DNA reads as TGTGCCAGCAGGGGGGACAGATATAGCAATCAGCCCCAGCATTTT. This encodes CASRGDRYSNQPQHF. The chain joins TRBV12-3 or TRBV12-4 to TRBJ1-5, with 7 positions matching TRBD1. Trimming took 6 bases from V and 0 from J; bases not matched to a gene: 5. CDR3 length: 15 residues.

The CDR3 protein is CAIRGEYRYEAFF. The DNA for the CDR3 is TGTGCCATCAGGGGGGAGTATAGGTATGAAGCTTTCTTT. The chain is built from TRBV10-3 and TRBJ1-1; a weak D match, TRBD1 (5 bases). Trimming left V 6 bases short and J 7 bases short, with 15 bases between. The CDR3 length is 13 residues. CDR1 ENHRY and CDR2 SYGVKD come from the germline V gene.

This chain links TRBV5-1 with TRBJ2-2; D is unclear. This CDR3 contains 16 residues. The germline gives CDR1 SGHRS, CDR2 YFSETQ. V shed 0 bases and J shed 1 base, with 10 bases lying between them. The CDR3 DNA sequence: TGCGCCAGCAGCTTGGCCCAGGACGGGAACACCGGGGAGCTGTTTTTT. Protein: CASSLAQDGNTGELFF.

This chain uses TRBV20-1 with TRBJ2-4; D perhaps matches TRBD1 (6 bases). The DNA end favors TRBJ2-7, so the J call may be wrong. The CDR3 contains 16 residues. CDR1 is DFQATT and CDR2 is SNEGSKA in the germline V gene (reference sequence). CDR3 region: CSAIEVGASPFHEQYF. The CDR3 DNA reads TGCAGTGCCATAGAGGTGGGGGCTAGTCCGTTCCACGAGCAGTACTTC.

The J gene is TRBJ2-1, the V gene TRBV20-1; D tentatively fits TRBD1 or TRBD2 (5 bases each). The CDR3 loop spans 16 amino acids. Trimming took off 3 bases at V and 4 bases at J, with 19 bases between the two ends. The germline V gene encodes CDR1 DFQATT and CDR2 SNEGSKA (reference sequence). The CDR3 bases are TGCAGTGCTAGGTTTCGGGACCCCGGGTTTTACAATGAGCAGTTCTTC. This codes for CSARFRDPGFYNEQFF.

This CDR3 reads CASSDLLAGATTSTDTQYF. The CDR3 coding sequence is TGCGCCAGCAGTGACCTTCTAGCGGGGGCAACTACTAGCACAGATACGCAGTATTTT. V and J are TRBV10-1 and TRBJ2-3; 10 positions agree with TRBD2. Per the germline V gene, CDR1 is WNHNN and CDR2 is SYGVQD (reference sequence). Trimming at V came to 3 bases and at J to 0 bases, leaving 12 bases not matched to a gene. CDR3 length: 19 amino acids.

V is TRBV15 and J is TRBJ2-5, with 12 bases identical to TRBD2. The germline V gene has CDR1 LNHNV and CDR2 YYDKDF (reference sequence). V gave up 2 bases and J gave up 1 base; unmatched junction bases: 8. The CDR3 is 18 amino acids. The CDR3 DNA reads TGTGCCACCAGCAGACCCCGACGGACTAGCGGGATCCAAGAGACCCAGTACTTC. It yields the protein CATSRPRRTSGIQETQYF.

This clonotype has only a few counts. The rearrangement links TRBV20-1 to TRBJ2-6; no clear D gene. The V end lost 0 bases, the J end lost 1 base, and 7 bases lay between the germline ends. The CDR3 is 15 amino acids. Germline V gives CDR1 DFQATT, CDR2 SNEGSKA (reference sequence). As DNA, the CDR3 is TGCAGTGCTAGAGATTCCCTGTCTGGGGCCAACGTCCTGACTTTC. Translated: CSARDSLSGANVLTF.

As DNA, the CDR3 is TGCGCCAGCAGCCAAGTTTGGGAATCTAATTCACCCCTCCACTTT. Its protein product is CASSQVWESNSPLHF. This chain connects TRBV4-1 to TRBJ1-6; D uncertain. With 1 base removed from V and 6 bases from J, the gap between germline ends came to 10 bases. This CDR3 has 15 amino acids. Germline V gene sequence: CDR1 MGHRA, CDR2 YSYEKL.

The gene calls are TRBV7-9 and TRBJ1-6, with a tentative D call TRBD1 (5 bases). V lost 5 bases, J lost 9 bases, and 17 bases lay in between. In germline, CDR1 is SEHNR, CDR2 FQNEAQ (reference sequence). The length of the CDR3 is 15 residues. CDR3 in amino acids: CASSPRGQASSPLHF. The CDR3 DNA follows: TGTGCCAGCAGCCCCCGGGGCCAGGCTTCTTCACCCCTCCACTTT. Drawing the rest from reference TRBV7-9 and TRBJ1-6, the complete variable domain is DTGVSQNPRHKITKRGQNVTFRCDPISEHNRLYWYRQTLGQGPEFLTYFQNEAQLEKSRLLSDRFSAERPKGSFSTLEIQRTEQGDSAMYLCASSPRGQASSPLHFGNGTRLTVT.

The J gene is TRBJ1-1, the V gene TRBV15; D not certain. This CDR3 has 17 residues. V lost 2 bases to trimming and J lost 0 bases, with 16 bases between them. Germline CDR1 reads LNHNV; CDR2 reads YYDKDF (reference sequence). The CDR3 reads CATSRIPWRGMNTEAFF. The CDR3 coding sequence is TGTGCCACCAGCAGAATACCATGGAGAGGGATGAACACTGAAGCTTTCTTT.

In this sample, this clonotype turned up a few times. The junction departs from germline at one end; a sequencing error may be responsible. The CDR3 DNA is TGCAGTGCGAGAGGTGGACTAGCGGGAGTCTTCGATACGCAGTATTTT. Translating gives CSARGGLAGVFDTQYF. The chain combines TRBV20-1 with TRBJ2-3; 13 bases match TRBD2. CDR3 length: 16 residues. Germline-derived CDR1 and CDR2 are DFQATT and SNEGSKA (reference sequence).

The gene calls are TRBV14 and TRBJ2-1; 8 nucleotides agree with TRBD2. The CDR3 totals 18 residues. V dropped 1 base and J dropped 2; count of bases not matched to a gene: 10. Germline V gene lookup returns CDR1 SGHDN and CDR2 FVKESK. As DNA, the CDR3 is TGTGCCAGCAGCCAAGGGGTTAGCGGGACCCCTCCCTACAATGAGCAGTTCTTC. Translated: CASSQGVSGTPPYNEQFF.

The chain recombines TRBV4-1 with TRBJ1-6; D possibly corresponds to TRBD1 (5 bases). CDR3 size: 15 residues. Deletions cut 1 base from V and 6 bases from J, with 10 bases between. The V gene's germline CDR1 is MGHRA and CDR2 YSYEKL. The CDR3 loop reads CASSQVGPFNSPLHF. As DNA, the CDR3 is TGCGCCAGCAGCCAAGTGGGACCTTTTAATTCACCCCTCCACTTT.

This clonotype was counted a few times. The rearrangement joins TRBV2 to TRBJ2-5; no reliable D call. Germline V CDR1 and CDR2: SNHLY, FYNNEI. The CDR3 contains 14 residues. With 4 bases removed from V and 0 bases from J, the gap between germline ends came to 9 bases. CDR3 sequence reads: CASSVSPNQETQYF. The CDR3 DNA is TGTGCCAGCAGTGTAAGCCCCAACCAAGAGACCCAGTACTTC.

The CDR3 nucleotides are TGTGCCAGCAGCCCACGGCTTGCAACTAATGAAAAACTGTTTTTT. Amino acids: CASSPRLATNEKLFF. This chain links TRBV7-9 with TRBJ1-4, with D uncertain. Germline CDR1 and CDR2: SEHNR and FQNEAQ (reference sequence). The CDR3 runs 15 residues. Trimming cost V 5 bases and J 0 bases, with 10 bases left between them.

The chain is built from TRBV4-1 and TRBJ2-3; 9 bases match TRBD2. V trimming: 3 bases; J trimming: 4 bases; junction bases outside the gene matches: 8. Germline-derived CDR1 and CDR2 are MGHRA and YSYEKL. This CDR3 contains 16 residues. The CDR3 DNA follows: TGCGCCAGCAGCCAGAAAAGCGGGGGGAGGGCAGATACGCAGTATTTT. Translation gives CASSQKSGGRADTQYF.

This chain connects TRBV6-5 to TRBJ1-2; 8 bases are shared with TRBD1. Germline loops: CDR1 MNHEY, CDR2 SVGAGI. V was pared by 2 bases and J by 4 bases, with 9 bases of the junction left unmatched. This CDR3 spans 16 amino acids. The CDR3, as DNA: TGTGCCAGCAGTTACAGCAGACAGGGGAACCTCTATGGCTACACCTTC. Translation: CASSYSRQGNLYGYTF.

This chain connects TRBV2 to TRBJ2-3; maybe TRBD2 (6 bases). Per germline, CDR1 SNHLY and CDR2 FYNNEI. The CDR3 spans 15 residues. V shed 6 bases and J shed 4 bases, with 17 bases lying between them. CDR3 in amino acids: CASRILGGTADTQYF. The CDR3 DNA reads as TGTGCCAGCAGAATTCTGGGCGGGACCGCAGATACGCAGTATTTT.

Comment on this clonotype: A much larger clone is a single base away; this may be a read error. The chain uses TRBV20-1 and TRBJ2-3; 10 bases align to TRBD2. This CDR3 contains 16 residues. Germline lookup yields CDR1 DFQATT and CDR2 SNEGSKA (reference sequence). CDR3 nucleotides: TGCGGTGCTAGGCCTACTAGCGGGGTTAGCACAGATACGCAGTATTTT. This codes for CGARPTSGVSTDTQYF.

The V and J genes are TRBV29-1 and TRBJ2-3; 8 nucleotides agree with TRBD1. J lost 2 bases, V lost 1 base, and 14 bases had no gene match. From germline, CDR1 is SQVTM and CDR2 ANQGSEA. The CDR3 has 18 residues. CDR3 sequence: CSVEVGSLGTGDTDTQYF. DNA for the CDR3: TGCAGCGTTGAAGTCGGGTCTTTGGGGACAGGTGACACAGATACGCAGTATTTT.

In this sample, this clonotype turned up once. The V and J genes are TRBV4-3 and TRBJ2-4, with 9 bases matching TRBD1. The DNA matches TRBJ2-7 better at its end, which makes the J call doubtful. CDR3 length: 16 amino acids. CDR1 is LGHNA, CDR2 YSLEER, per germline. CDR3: CASSQEPWGTGPEQYF. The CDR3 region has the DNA TGCGCCAGCAGCCAAGAACCCTGGGGGACAGGGCCCGAGCAGTACTTC.

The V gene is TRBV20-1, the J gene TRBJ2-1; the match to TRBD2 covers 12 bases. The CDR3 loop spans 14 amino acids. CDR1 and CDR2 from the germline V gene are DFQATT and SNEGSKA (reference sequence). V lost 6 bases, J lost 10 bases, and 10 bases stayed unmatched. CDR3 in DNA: TGCAGTGCGTTACCTAGCGGGGGGGCCAAAGAGCAGTTCTTC. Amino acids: CSALPSGGAKEQFF.

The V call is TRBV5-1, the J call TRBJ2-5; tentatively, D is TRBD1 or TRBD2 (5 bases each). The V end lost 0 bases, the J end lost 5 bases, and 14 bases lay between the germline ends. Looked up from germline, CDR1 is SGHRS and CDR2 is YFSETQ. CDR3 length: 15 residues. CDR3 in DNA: TGCGCCAGCAGCTTGGATTCGGGGCAAAGGGAGACCCAGTACTTC. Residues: CASSLDSGQRETQYF.

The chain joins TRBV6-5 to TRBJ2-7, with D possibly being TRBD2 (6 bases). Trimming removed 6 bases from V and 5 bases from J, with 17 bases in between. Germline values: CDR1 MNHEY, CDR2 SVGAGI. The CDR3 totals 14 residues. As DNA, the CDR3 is TGTGCCAGCAGCCCCCCCGGGAGCGTCAACGAGCAGTACTTC. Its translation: CASSPPGSVNEQYF.